A single sample is the source of the 12 T cell receptor beta chains below, sequenced in a study of cytomegalovirus exposure and HLA in healthy donors. The PCR used 60 Vbeta and 13 Jbeta primers. Data came from immunoSEQ multiplex PCR; TCRdb stores just in-frame clones and leaves some out. The sample has roughly 200,000 clones. Sequenced input: PBMCs. Receptors were obtained from a girl aged 2-10 years in good health and CMV-seropositive.

V and J are TRBV27 and TRBJ2-1; 7 nucleotides agree with TRBD1. Germline V gene data show CDR1 as MNHEY and CDR2 as SMNVEV (reference sequence). Germline trimming cut 8 bases from V and 6 bases from J; bases unmatched to any gene: 4. The CDR3 sequence is 12 residues long. The CDR3 DNA sequence: TGTGCCAGCGGAAGACAGGGCAATGAGCAGTTCTTC. It codes for CASGRQGNEQFF.

The J gene is TRBJ1-1, the V gene TRBV27, with 11 bases matching TRBD1. CDR1 and CDR2 (germline): MNHEY, SMNVEV (reference sequence). The CDR3 is made up of 14 amino acids. With V trimmed by 3 bases and J by 7 bases, 4 bases remained unmatched. The CDR3 bases are TGTGCCAGCAGTTTGGGACAGGGGGTGGTTGAAGCTTTCTTT. It specifies CASSLGQGVVEAFF.

The chain joins TRBV5-4 to TRBJ1-4, with D possibly TRBD1 on 5 matching bases. Germline V gene lookup returns CDR1 SGHNT and CDR2 YYREEE (reference sequence). V lost 0 bases, J lost 3 bases, and 12 bases lay in between. The CDR3 is made up of 16 amino acids. Written as DNA, the CDR3 is TGTGCCAGCAGCTTGGAGGGGAGGTTGGCTAATGAAAAACTGTTTTTT. This gives the protein CASSLEGRLANEKLFF.

This rearrangement joins TRBV28 to TRBJ2-3; 9 nucleotides line up with TRBD1. J lost 2 bases, V lost 5 bases, and 8 bases had no gene match. The CDR3 has 16 residues. In germline, CDR1 is MDHEN, CDR2 SYDVKM. The CDR3 sequence: CASSRGTGLNTDTQYF. The CDR3 bases are TGTGCCAGCAGTCGCGGGACAGGGCTTAACACAGATACGCAGTATTTT.

V usage is TRBV10-1 and J usage is TRBJ2-3; D might be TRBD2 (6 bases). The CDR3 length is 15 residues. With 3 bases removed from V and 11 bases from J, the gap between germline ends came to 21 bases. Germline V CDR1 and CDR2: WNHNN, SYGVQD (reference sequence). The CDR3 nucleotides read TGCGCCAGCAGTGATGGGTCGGGACTTGAAGTTAGGCAGTATTTT. Amino acids: CASSDGSGLEVRQYF.

This rearrangement joins TRBV5-5 to TRBJ2-7; TRBD1 matches at 9 bases. Germline V CDR1 and CDR2: SGHKS, YYEKEE (reference sequence). Losses at the gene ends were 3 bases for V and 6 bases for J; bases not matched to a gene: 4. The CDR3 runs 13 residues. This CDR3 reads CASSSSTGGEQYF. CDR3 DNA: TGTGCCAGCAGCTCTTCGACAGGGGGCGAGCAGTACTTC.

The genes are TRBV11-2 and TRBJ1-2; TRBD1 aligns across 9 bases. The CDR3 sequence is 14 residues long. Per germline, CDR1 SGHAT and CDR2 FQNNGV. The V segment lost 5 bases and the J segment 7 bases; nucleotides outside the gene matches: 8. CDR3 DNA: TGTGCCAGCAGCCGCCCGGGACAGGGCCTTGGCTACACCTTC. It translates to CASSRPGQGLGYTF. The full variable domain, in which reference TRBV11-2 and TRBJ1-2 provide the parts outside the CDR3, is EAGVAQSPRYKIIEKRQSVAFWCNPISGHATLYWYQQILGQGPKLLIQFQNNGVVDDSQLPKDRFSAERLKGVDSTLKIQPAKLEDSAVYLCASSRPGQGLGYTFGSGTRLTVV.

V usage is TRBV29-1 and J usage is TRBJ1-4; D is perhaps TRBD1 (6 bases). Trimming cost V 7 bases and J 8 bases, with 20 bases left between them. Looked up from germline, CDR1 is SQVTM and CDR2 is ANQGSEA. The CDR3 has 14 amino acids. This CDR3 reads CSGALGQIGEKLFF. The CDR3 nucleotides are TGCAGCGGGGCCTTGGGACAAATCGGGGAAAAACTGTTTTTT. Full variable domain (remainder filled in from reference TRBV29-1 and TRBJ1-4): SAVISQKPSRDICQRGTSLTIQCQVDSQVTMMFWYRQQPGQSLTLIATANQGSEATYESGFVIDKFPISRPNLTFSTLTVSNMSPEDSSIYLCSGALGQIGEKLFFGSGTQLSVL.

The J gene is TRBJ1-1, the V gene TRBV10-3, with D maybe TRBD1 (6 bases). There are 13 residues in the CDR3. Germline CDR1 and CDR2: ENHRY and SYGVKD. V was shortened by 3 bases and J by 5 bases, with 10 bases between the two germline ends. CDR3 region: CAISDGGATEAFF. In DNA form, the CDR3 reads TGTGCCATCAGTGATGGGGGGGCGACTGAAGCTTTCTTT.

This chain connects TRBV16 to TRBJ1-4; no firm D call. CDR3 length equals 15 residues. Germline CDR1 and CDR2: KGHSY and FQNENV. Trimming left V 0 bases short and J 4 bases short, with 9 bases between. The CDR3 spells CASSQSFQVNEKLFF. CDR3 nucleotides: TGTGCCAGCAGCCAATCGTTTCAGGTTAATGAAAAACTGTTTTTT. The whole variable domain, filled in from reference TRBV16 and TRBJ1-4, reads GEEVAQTPKHLVRGEGQKAKLYCAPIKGHSYVFWYQQVLKNEFKFLISFQNENVFDETGMPKERFSAKCLPNSPCSLEIQATKLEDSAVYFCASSQSFQVNEKLFFGSGTQLSVL.

The rearrangement joins TRBV27 to TRBJ2-7, with a weak D call TRBD2 (6 bases). V lost 8 bases and J 0 bases, leaving 14 bases between the germline ends. In germline, CDR1 is MNHEY, CDR2 SMNVEV (reference sequence). The length of the CDR3 is 14 residues. The CDR3 region has the DNA TGTGCCAGCCGCGGGGACCCGAGCTCCTACGAGCAGTACTTC. Amino acids: CASRGDPSSYEQYF.

The chain combines TRBV18 with TRBJ1-1; D is perhaps TRBD1 (6 bases). CDR1 is KGHSH, CDR2 LQKENI, per germline. The germline V and J ends were trimmed by 4 bases and 5 bases, with 17 bases remaining between them. This CDR3 is built from 15 residues. CDR3 protein: CASSRNRVVGTEAFF. Here the CDR3 DNA reads TGTGCCAGCTCACGAAACAGGGTAGTTGGGACTGAAGCTTTCTTT.